One T cell receptor beta chain is described in this entry. This clone was seen a handful of times. Its cognate antigen has yet to be identified. There are no base qualities to consult, and no much larger clone falls within one base. The data originate from a study of beta chain features in type 1 diabetes (dated by TCRdb to the late 2010s). With respect to the entire study: Mean age, gender distribution, total cell number and subset yield were not different between patients and healthy donors. Across all samples, 107,917,701 sorted cells were examined, and cell number per subset correlated strongly with RNA yield. In the study, TCRB repertoires of sorted circulating CD4+ T cell subsets from recently diagnosed type 1 diabetes patients were compared with those of matched healthy donors. Regulatory and stem cell-like memory subsets were obtained from only 8 patients and roughly eight healthy donors, while naive and central memory subsets were obtained from all 28 donors.

Each donor gave one peripheral blood draw, averaging roughly 100 mL, which was collected into heparinised tubes. A BD FACSAria II was used to sort naive, central memory, regulatory and stem cell-like memory CD4+ T cells with a panel that included CD45RO, CCR7, CD25, CD127, CD95 and CD27. Purity was above 98% for every sorted population. PBMCs were isolated right away by Lymphoprep density gradient centrifugation and were stained directly, without culture. So that batch effects would be minimized, each experiment stained and sorted samples in pairs, pairing one healthy donor with one patient. The paper's findings and limits, for the study overall: At VDJ recombination sites, patients with type 1 diabetes made fewer insertions and deleted more nucleotides, a pattern implying thymic rearrangement abnormalities. Because small numbers of individuals were included in the HLA sub-analyses, any influence of HLA type on TCRB rearrangement was left unresolved. PCR might favor shorter templates, but patient and control samples were amplified and corrected together, so any skew would affect both groups equally. A moderate but significant shortening of TCRB CDR3 length was observed in type 1 diabetes patients in all four CD4+ subsets. Sequencing cDNA rather than genomic DNA could over-represent highly expressing activated cells, although activation and CD3 levels did not differ between groups. Naive, central memory and regulatory TCRB repertoires appeared more similar among patients than among healthy donors.

V is pared back by 5 bases and J by 7 bases, with 12 bases lying between the germline termini. From the germline V gene, CDR1 is MDHEN and CDR2 is SYDVKM. The CDR3 holds 13 amino acids from the cysteine to the phenylalanine. Only the CDR3 region is kept as DNA, spanning 39 bases read in frame from base 1. The entire amount of isolated RNA was reverse transcribed using the High Capacity cDNA Reverse Transcription Kit, so the sequenced TCRB transcripts were expressed ones. Deep immunoSEQ sequencing was applied to naive, central memory and regulatory T cell samples, giving an average of roughly 3.6 million total reads per sample. After sorted cells were lysed in RLT buffer, RNA was extracted with DNase-treated RNeasy Micro or Mini kits, with the choice depending on cell number. Each cell subset was processed separately to prevent cross-contamination, with patient and healthy donor samples processed together. Using the immunoSEQ multiplex PCR, TCRB sequences were amplified from cDNA into 87-bp fragments spanning the CDR3 region. Sequencing of the amplicons was performed on the Illumina HiSeq platform. In the original analysis: PCR bias was corrected computationally using synthetic template baselines, and reads within Hamming distance 2 were collapsed, with unmergeable singletons discarded. By aligning reads against IMGT, V, D and J genes, CDR3 length, and insertions or deletions at six rearrangement sites were assigned. Within each subset, clonotype counts were normalized to sorted cell number, and only after that were true diversity and Gini coefficients computed with the tcR R package. The overlap coefficient, calculated on TCRB nucleotide sequences, was used to measure repertoire sharing. Out-of-frame TCRB sequences from naive cells were analyzed as a proxy for the pre-selection repertoire. TCRdb took over this immuneACCESS table, retaining in-frame rearrangements with V and J assigned. Such tables are incomplete; in checked studies, under half of the missing clones stem from an unresolved V gene, and the remainder is unexplained. That table furnishes V, J and clone size, whereas the DNA furnished D and trimming. Here the sample has around 500,000 clones; roughly 11% occur a single time. The ten largest clones add up to approximately 0.05% of the sample.

The V gene is TRBV28 and the J gene is TRBJ2-1; the D gene is possibly TRBD1, with 5 bases matching. Sequencing was carried out using naive CD4+ T cells from blood. What this sample's cell subset or site label stands for: true naive CD4+ T cells. The receptor was isolated from a woman aged 18 to 35 in good health. The sequenced DNA: TGTGCCAGCAGTCCGACAGTACGAAATGAGCAGTTCTTC. It specifies CASSPTVRNEQFF.